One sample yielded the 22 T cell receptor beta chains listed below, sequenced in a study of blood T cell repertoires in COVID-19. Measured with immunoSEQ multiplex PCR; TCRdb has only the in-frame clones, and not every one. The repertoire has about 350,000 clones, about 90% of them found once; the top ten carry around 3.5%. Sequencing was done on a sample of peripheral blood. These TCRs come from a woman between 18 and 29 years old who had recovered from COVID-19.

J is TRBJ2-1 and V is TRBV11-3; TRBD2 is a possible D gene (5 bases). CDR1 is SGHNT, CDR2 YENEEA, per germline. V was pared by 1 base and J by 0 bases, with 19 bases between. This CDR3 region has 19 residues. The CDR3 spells CASSLVSGVGSSSYNEQFF. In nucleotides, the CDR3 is TGTGCCAGCAGCTTAGTTTCCGGGGTAGGGTCAAGCTCCTACAATGAGCAGTTCTTC.

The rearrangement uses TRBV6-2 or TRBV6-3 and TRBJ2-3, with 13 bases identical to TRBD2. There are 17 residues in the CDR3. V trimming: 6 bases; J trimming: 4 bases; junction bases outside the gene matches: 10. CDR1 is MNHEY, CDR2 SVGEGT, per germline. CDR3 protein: CASSLGLAGEGADTQYF. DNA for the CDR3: TGTGCCAGCAGCCTCGGACTAGCGGGAGAAGGGGCAGATACGCAGTATTTT.

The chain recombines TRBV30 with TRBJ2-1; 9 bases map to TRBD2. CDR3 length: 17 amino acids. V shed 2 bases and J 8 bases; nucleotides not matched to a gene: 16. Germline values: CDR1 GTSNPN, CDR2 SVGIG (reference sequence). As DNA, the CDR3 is TGTGCCTGGAGTTCTCGAGCGGGAGGTTTCGCGTTCGATGAGCAGTTCTTC. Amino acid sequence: CAWSSRAGGFAFDEQFF. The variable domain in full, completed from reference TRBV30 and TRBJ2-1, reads SQTIHQWPATLVQPVGSPLSLECTVEGTSNPNLYWYRQAAGRGLQLLFYSVGIGQISSEVPQNLSASRPQDRQFILSSKKLLLSDSGFYLCAWSSRAGGFAFDEQFFGPGTRLTVL.

The CDR3 protein is CASSEKGAINYGYTF. In nucleotides, the CDR3 is TGTGCCAGCAGTGAAAAGGGGGCGATTAACTATGGCTACACCTTC. The chain recombines TRBV2 with TRBJ1-2, with 7 bases that match TRBD1. The CDR3 is made up of 15 amino acids. Trimming removed 2 bases from V and 1 base from J; junction bases left unmatched: 4. Germline values: CDR1 SNHLY, CDR2 FYNNEI.

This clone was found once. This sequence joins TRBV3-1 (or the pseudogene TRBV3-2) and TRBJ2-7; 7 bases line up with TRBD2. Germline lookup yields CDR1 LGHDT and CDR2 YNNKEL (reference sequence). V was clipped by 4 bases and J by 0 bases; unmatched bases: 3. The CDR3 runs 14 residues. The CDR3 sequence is CASSLIAGSYEQYV. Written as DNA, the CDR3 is TGTGCCAGCAGCCTTATAGCGGGCTCCTACGAGCAGTACGTC.

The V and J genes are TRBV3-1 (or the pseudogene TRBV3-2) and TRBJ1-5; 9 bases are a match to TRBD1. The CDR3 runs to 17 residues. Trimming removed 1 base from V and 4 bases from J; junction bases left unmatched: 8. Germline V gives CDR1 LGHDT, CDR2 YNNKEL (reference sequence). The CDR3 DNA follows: TGTGCCAGCAGCCAAGGACCGGGACAGGGAGTAAATCAGCCCCAGCATTTT. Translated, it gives CASSQGPGQGVNQPQHF.

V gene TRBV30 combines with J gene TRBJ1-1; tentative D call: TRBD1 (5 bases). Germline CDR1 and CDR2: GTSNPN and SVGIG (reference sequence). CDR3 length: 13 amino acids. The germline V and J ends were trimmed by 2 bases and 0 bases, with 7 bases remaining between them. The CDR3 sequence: CAWSRQMNTEAFF. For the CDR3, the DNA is TGTGCCTGGAGTAGACAGATGAACACTGAAGCTTTCTTT.

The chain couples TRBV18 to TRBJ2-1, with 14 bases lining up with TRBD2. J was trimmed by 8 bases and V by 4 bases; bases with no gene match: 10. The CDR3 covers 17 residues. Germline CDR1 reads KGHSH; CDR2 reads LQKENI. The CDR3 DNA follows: TGTGCCAGCTCACTTGCGATGACTAGCGGGAGGGCCGATGAGCAGTTCTTC. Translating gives CASSLAMTSGRADEQFF.

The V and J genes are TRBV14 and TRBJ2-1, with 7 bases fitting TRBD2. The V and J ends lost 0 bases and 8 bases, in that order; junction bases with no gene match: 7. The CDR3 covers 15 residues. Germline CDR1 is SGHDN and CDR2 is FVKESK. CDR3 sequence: CASSQDRLAVDEQFF. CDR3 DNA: TGTGCCAGCAGCCAAGATCGTCTAGCGGTCGATGAGCAGTTCTTC.

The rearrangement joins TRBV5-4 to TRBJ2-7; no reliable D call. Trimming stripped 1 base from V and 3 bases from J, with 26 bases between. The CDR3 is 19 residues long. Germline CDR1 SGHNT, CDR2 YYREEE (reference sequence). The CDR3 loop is CASSLTPPTPPNHLYEQYV. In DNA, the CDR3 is TGTGCCAGCAGCTTGACCCCACCAACTCCTCCCAACCACCTCTACGAGCAGTACGTC.

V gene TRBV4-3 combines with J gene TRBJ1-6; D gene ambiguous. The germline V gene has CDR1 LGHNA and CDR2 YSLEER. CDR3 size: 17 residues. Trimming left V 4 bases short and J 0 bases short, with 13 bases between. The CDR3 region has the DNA TGCGCCAGCAGCCCAACAGTGGCGAGCTCCTATAATTCACCCCTCCACTTT. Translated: CASSPTVASSYNSPLHF.

The CDR3 spells CASSQLSGSDRGCQPQHF. The DNA for the CDR3 is TGCGCCAGCAGCCAATTAAGTGGATCGGACAGGGGGTGTCAGCCCCAGCATTTT. The chain couples TRBV4-1 to TRBJ1-5, with 10 bases fitting TRBD1. CDR1 MGHRA and CDR2 YSYEKL come from the germline V gene. The CDR3 totals 18 residues. V was clipped by 2 bases and J by 6 bases; unmatched bases: 13.

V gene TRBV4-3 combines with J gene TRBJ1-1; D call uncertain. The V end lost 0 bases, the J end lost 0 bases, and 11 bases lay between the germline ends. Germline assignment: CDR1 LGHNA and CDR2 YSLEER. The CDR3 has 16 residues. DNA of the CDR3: TGCGCCAGCAGCCAAGACGTGAACACAATGAACACTGAAGCTTTCTTT. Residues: CASSQDVNTMNTEAFF.

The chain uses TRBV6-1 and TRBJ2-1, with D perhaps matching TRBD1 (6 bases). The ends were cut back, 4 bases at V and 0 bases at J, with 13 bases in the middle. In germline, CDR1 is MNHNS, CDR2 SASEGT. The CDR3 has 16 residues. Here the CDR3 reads CASSGGPPRSYNEQFF. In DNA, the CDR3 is TGTGCCAGCAGTGGGGGGCCCCCTCGCTCCTACAATGAGCAGTTCTTC.

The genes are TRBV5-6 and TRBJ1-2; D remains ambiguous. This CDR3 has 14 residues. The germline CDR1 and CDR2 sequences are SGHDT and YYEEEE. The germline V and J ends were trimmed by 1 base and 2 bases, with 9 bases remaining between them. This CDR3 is CASSLTGENYGYTF. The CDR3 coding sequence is TGTGCCAGCAGCTTGACTGGAGAAAACTATGGCTACACCTTC.

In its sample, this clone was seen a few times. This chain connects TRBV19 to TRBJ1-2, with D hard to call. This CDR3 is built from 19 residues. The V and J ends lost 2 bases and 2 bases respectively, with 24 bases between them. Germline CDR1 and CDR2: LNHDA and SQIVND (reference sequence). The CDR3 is CASSIHPSQYSTRNYGYTF. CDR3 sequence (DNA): TGTGCCAGTAGTATACACCCCAGCCAGTATAGCACCCGCAACTATGGCTACACCTTC.

The CDR3 is CASSDAGGDTEAFF. For the CDR3, the DNA is TGTGCCAGTAGTGATGCGGGGGGGGACACTGAAGCTTTCTTT. The chain employs TRBV19 and TRBJ1-1; a weak D match, TRBD1 (5 bases). V lost 5 bases, J lost 3 bases, and 13 bases lay in between. Germline V gene lookup returns CDR1 LNHDA and CDR2 SQIVND (reference sequence). The CDR3 spans 14 residues.

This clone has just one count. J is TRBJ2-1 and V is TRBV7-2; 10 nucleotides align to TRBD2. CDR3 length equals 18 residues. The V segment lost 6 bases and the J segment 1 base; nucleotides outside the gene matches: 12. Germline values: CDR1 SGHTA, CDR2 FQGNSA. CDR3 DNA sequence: TGTGCCAGCAGACGGACTAGCGGAACCGGATTGTCCTACAATGAGCAGTTCTTC. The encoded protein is CASRRTSGTGLSYNEQFF.

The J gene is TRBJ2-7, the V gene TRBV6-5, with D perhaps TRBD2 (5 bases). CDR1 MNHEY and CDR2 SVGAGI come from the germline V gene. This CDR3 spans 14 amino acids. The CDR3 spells CATSRGRGSYEQYV. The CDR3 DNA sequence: TGTGCCACCAGTCGGGGAAGAGGTTCCTACGAGCAGTACGTC.

The CDR3 loop reads CATSDLASGNEQFF. The CDR3 coding sequence is TGTGCCACCAGTGATTTGGCTAGCGGCAATGAGCAGTTCTTC. V usage is TRBV24-1 and J usage is TRBJ2-1, with 7 positions matching TRBD2. Germline values: CDR1 KGHDR, CDR2 SFDVKD. CDR3 length equals 14 residues. V lost 0 bases, J lost 6 bases, and 1 base stayed unmatched.

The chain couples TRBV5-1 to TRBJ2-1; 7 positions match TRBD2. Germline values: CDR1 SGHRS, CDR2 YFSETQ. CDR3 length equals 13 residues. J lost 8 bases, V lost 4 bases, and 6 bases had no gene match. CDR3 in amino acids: CASSTGLVDEQFF. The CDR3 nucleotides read TGCGCCAGCAGCACCGGACTAGTTGATGAGCAGTTCTTC.

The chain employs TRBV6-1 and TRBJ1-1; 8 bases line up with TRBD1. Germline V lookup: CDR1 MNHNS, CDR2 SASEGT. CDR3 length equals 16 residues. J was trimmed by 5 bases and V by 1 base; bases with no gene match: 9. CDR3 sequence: CASSEGRTGWGTEAFF. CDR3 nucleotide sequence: TGTGCCAGCAGTGAAGGGAGGACAGGGTGGGGGACTGAAGCTTTCTTT.